Below are 21 T cell receptor beta chains sequenced from a single sample in a study of blood T cells in healthy people across ages. A second 7 to 11 cycle PCR used barcoded and J-beta primers. TCRdb passed the 5' RACE reads through MiXCR, listing each CDR3 protein once. The sample includes roughly 930,000 distinct CDR3 sequences, under 50% of them seen just once. Material for sequencing was blood. These receptors originate from a man aged 30 to 45 in good health.

This chain joins TRBV4-3 and TRBJ2-1, with 10 nucleotides matching TRBD2. Per the germline V gene, CDR1 is LGHNA and CDR2 is YSLEER. The J segment lost 7 bases and the V segment lost 0 bases, leaving 9 bases of the junction unmatched. The CDR3 spans 17 residues. The CDR3 region is CASSQDRTSGAVNEQFF. The CDR3 coding sequence is TGCGCCAGCAGCCAAGATAGAACTAGCGGGGCCGTTAATGAGCAGTTCTTC.

The V call is TRBV20-1, the J call TRBJ2-1; D may be TRBD2 (5 bases). This CDR3 has 16 amino acids. Trimming took 0 bases from V and 0 from J, leaving 12 bases between them. Per the germline V gene, CDR1 is DFQATT and CDR2 is SNEGSKA (reference sequence). The CDR3 coding sequence is TGCAGTGCTAGAGACGTACAGCGGAACTCCTACAATGAGCAGTTCTTC. It translates to CSARDVQRNSYNEQFF.

The sample holds a few counts of this clonotype. The rearrangement links TRBV4-1 to TRBJ2-5; 8 nucleotides align to TRBD2. Germline V gene sequence: CDR1 MGHRA, CDR2 YSYEKL. CDR3 length: 15 residues. The V gene end was trimmed by 0 bases and the J gene end by 4 bases; junction bases not matched to a gene: 4. The CDR3 spells CASSQDRTSPETQYF. CDR3 DNA: TGCGCCAGCAGCCAAGATCGGACTAGCCCAGAGACCCAGTACTTC.

This clonotype was counted only a few times. The V gene is TRBV11-3, the J gene TRBJ1-1; no definite D call. Per the germline V gene, CDR1 is SGHNT and CDR2 is YENEEA. This CDR3 region has 12 residues. V shed 0 bases and J shed 9 bases, with 8 bases lying between them. CDR3 protein: CASSLDGGQAFF. The CDR3 region has the DNA TGTGCCAGCAGCTTAGATGGTGGGCAAGCTTTCTTT. Variable domain in full (rest from reference TRBV11-3 and TRBJ1-1): EAGVVQSPRYKIIEKKQPVAFWCNPISGHNTLYWYLQNLGQGPELLIRYENEEAVDDSQLPKDRFSAERLKGVDSTLKIQPAELGDSAVYLCASSLDGGQAFFGQGTRLTVV.

The rearrangement uses TRBV7-9 and TRBJ2-1; D perhaps matches TRBD2 (5 bases). The CDR3 has 16 amino acids. The V and J ends lost 3 bases and 0 bases respectively, with 12 bases between them. Germline lookup yields CDR1 SEHNR and CDR2 FQNEAQ (reference sequence). The CDR3 DNA sequence: TGTGCCAGCAGCTTCGGACTGCCCGACTCCTACAATGAGCAGTTCTTC. Amino acid sequence: CASSFGLPDSYNEQFF.

The chain recombines TRBV6-4 with TRBJ2-3; the D gene is possibly TRBD2 (6 bases). Trimming cost V 4 bases and J 0 bases, with 8 bases left between them. This CDR3 has 14 amino acids. Germline CDR1 reads MRHNA; CDR2 reads SNTAGT. In nucleotides, the CDR3 is TGTGCCAGCAGTGGTAGCGGAAGCACAGATACGCAGTATTTT. Its translation is CASSGSGSTDTQYF.

There are a few counts of this clonotype. A read error may explain this, as a much larger clone is one base away. The chain combines TRBV7-2 with TRBJ2-1; unclear D gene. The CDR3 spans 14 residues. Germline assignment: CDR1 SGHTA and CDR2 FQGNSA. The ends were cut back, 1 base at V and 13 bases at J, with 17 bases in the middle. This CDR3 reads CASSLEARLETQFF. The CDR3 coding sequence is TGTGCCAGCAGCTTAGAAGCTCGTTTGGAGACCCAGTTCTTC. The complete variable domain, with remaining parts taken from reference TRBV7-2 and TRBJ2-1, reads GAGVSQSPSNKVTEKGKDVELRCDPISGHTALYWYRQSLGQGLEFLIYFQGNSAPDKSGLPSDRFSAERTGGSVSTLTIQRTQQEDSAVYLCASSLEARLETQFFGPGTRLTVL.

Comments on this clonotype: At one of its ends the junction is not consistent with the germline gene, which may arise from a read error. The chain recombines TRBV20-1 with TRBJ2-7, with D possibly matching TRBD2 (5 bases). The CDR3 sequence is 14 residues long. Germline V gene lookup returns CDR1 DFQATT and CDR2 SNEGSKA (reference sequence). In DNA, the CDR3 is TGCAGTACTAGAGATTCCGGGGATTCCTACGAGCAGTACTTC. This translates into CSTRDSGDSYEQYF.

The V and J genes are TRBV7-3 and TRBJ2-5; 8 bases are shared with TRBD2. Germline V gene lookup returns CDR1 SGHTA and CDR2 FQGTGA. CDR3 length: 15 residues. Trimming cost V 4 bases and J 11 bases; bases outside gene matches: 15. CDR3 amino acids: CASSWLAGGNNEQYF. In nucleotides, the CDR3 is TGTGCCAGCAGCTGGCTAGCGGGTGGGAACAATGAGCAGTACTTC.

This clonotype was counted between two and nine times. The gene calls are TRBV4-1 and TRBJ2-7, with D tentatively TRBD2 (7 bases). CDR1 and CDR2 from the germline V gene are MGHRA and YSYEKL. CDR3 length equals 16 residues. The V end was cut by 3 bases, the J end by 4 bases, with 19 bases between. DNA of the CDR3: TGCGCCAGCAGCCATCCCGGAGGGGGGGCAAGGTACGAGCAGTACTTC. This encodes CASSHPGGGARYEQYF.

In its sample, this clonotype was seen a few times. The chain uses TRBV7-2 and TRBJ2-1; D is possibly TRBD1 (6 bases). CDR1 and CDR2 (germline): SGHTA, FQGNSA. Deletions cut 1 base from V and 8 bases from J, with 12 bases between. There are 14 residues in the CDR3. The CDR3, as DNA: TGTGCCAGCAGCTTAGTAGTTGGGGGCGATGAGCAGTTCTTC. Its protein product is CASSLVVGGDEQFF.

The chain links TRBV11-2 to TRBJ2-1; maybe TRBD1 (5 bases). The V and J ends lost 2 bases and 6 bases respectively, with 11 bases between them. The germline gives CDR1 SGHAT, CDR2 FQNNGV. The CDR3 contains 14 residues. CDR3 loop: CASSLTQGPNEQFF. The CDR3 DNA sequence: TGTGCCAGCAGCTTAACTCAGGGCCCCAATGAGCAGTTCTTC. Complete variable domain (other parts from reference TRBV11-2 and TRBJ2-1): EAGVAQSPRYKIIEKRQSVAFWCNPISGHATLYWYQQILGQGPKLLIQFQNNGVVDDSQLPKDRFSAERLKGVDSTLKIQPAKLEDSAVYLCASSLTQGPNEQFFGPGTRLTVL.

V and J are TRBV5-1 and TRBJ2-3; D is perhaps TRBD1 or TRBD2 (7 bases each). Trimming left V 6 bases short and J 8 bases short, with 13 bases between. CDR1 is SGHRS and CDR2 is YFSETQ in the germline V gene. The CDR3 length is 12 residues. CDR3 region: CASTQGRGTQYF. The CDR3 region has the DNA TGCGCCAGCACACAGGGGAGGGGTACGCAGTATTTT.

This clonotype has a handful of counts. The CDR3, as DNA: TGTGCCAGCAGCCAAGAGCGACAGAGAGGCTACACCTTC. Translation gives CASSQERQRGYTF. This chain uses TRBV3-1 with TRBJ1-2; D is possibly TRBD1 (5 bases). Deletions cut 0 bases from V and 8 bases from J, with 10 bases between. The CDR3 length is 13 residues. The germline gives CDR1 LGHDT, CDR2 YNNKEL (reference sequence).

Only a few counts were recorded for this clonotype. The chain links TRBV12-3 or TRBV12-4 to TRBJ2-1; 8 bases agree with TRBD1. V shed 4 bases, J shed 4 bases, and the junction held 6 bases outside the gene matches. CDR3 size: 15 residues. The CDR3 DNA reads TGTGCCAGCAGTTCCGGACAGGGAAGGTACAATGAGCAGTTCTTC. As protein: CASSSGQGRYNEQFF.

This chain joins TRBV7-9 and TRBJ2-7, with 9 bases aligning to TRBD1. CDR1 is SEHNR, CDR2 FQNEAQ, per germline (reference sequence). V shed 4 bases, J shed 5 bases, and the junction held 24 bases outside the gene matches. CDR3 size: 20 residues. CDR3 sequence: CASSSFGDRETSRRFDEQYF. CDR3 bases: TGTGCCAGCAGCTCTTTTGGGGACAGGGAGACTTCCCGGAGGTTCGACGAGCAGTACTTC.

There are a few counts of this clonotype. The chain has TRBV12-5 and TRBJ2-1, with TRBD1 identical over 9 bases. V shed 2 bases and J 6 bases; nucleotides not matched to a gene: 5. CDR3 length: 15 amino acids. The germline V gene encodes CDR1 LGHNT and CDR2 FRNRAP. DNA of the CDR3: TGTGCTAGTGGTTTGAGAACAGGGGGCCGCAATGAGCAGTTCTTC. Translating gives CASGLRTGGRNEQFF.

This clonotype appeared once. This chain links TRBV4-1 with TRBJ2-1; 10 nucleotides agree with TRBD2. CDR3 size: 17 residues. V lost 2 bases, J lost 1 base, and 5 bases stayed unmatched. Germline V gene lookup returns CDR1 MGHRA and CDR2 YSYEKL. CDR3 in amino acids: CASSQTAGGQSYNEQFF. CDR3 nucleotide sequence: TGCGCCAGCAGCCAAACAGCGGGAGGGCAATCCTACAATGAGCAGTTCTTC.

The chain has TRBV11-3 and TRBJ2-2; the D gene is possibly TRBD1 (6 bases). In germline, CDR1 is SGHNT, CDR2 YENEEA. V lost 8 bases, J lost 4 bases, and 17 bases lay in between. The CDR3 runs to 15 residues. The CDR3 reads CASLRRGRGTGELFF. The CDR3, as DNA: TGTGCCAGCCTCAGAAGGGGGAGAGGCACCGGGGAGCTGTTTTTT.

The CDR3 loop reads CASSHSGGQETQYF. In DNA, the CDR3 is TGTGCCAGCAGCCACTCCGGGGGACAAGAGACCCAGTACTTC. The rearrangement links TRBV6-6 to TRBJ2-5; a possible D gene is TRBD2 (6 bases). Between the trimmed V and J ends, which lost 6 bases and 2 bases, there was a span of 13 bases. Germline V gives CDR1 MNHNY, CDR2 SVGAGI (reference sequence). CDR3 size: 14 residues.

This chain links TRBV4-2 with TRBJ2-3; D unclear. Germline-derived CDR1 and CDR2 are LGHNA and YNFKEQ. The CDR3 totals 15 residues. V lost 0 bases and J lost 2, with 9 bases in between. The CDR3 sequence: CASSQEPANTDTQYF. The CDR3 nucleotides are TGTGCCAGCAGCCAAGAACCCGCAAACACAGATACGCAGTATTTT.